A single count supports the clone carrying this T cell receptor (beta chain). What it binds is not known. This CDR3 contains 17 residues. The V gene end was trimmed by 0 bases and the J gene end by 2 bases; junction bases not matched to a gene: 10. CDR1 is DFQATT and CDR2 is SNEGSKA in the germline V gene (reference sequence). The source of the sample is a study of T-cell memory formation after mild COVID-19. From the 5' RACE reads, TCRdb called clonotypes with MiXCR, one entry per CDR3 protein. Of over 300,000 distinct CDR3 sequences in the sample, 20% to 25% were seen once. Study conclusions and caveats: Contracting CD4+ clones lay largely in CM and EM, with CD8+ ones residing in EMRA.

The sequence was collected from a man younger than 35 who had mild COVID-19 (a few samples of this study predate the infection). Cell type and time point are not known. Sequencing was carried out using PBMCs or a T cell subset sorted from them (not recorded which). J is TRBJ2-7 and V is TRBV20-1; 10 bases are shared with TRBD2. DNA for the CDR3: TGCAGTGCTAGAGATTTACTAGCGGGGAGTGACGCCTACGAGCAGTACTTC. This codes for CSARDLLAGSDAYEQYF.